Below are 8 T cell receptor beta chains sequenced from a single sample in a study of blood T cell repertoires in COVID-19. Data came from immunoSEQ multiplex PCR; TCRdb stores just in-frame clones and leaves some out. The sample has approximately 300,000 clones; 85% to 90% are singletons. The sequenced sample consisted of PBMCs or T cells enriched from blood (not recorded which). Every receptor here comes from a woman aged 18-35 years who had recovered from COVID-19.

This clone appeared a single time. V is TRBV7-3 and J is TRBJ2-1, with 12 positions matching TRBD2. The trim removed 5 bases at V and 4 bases at J, leaving 3 bases unmatched. This CDR3 has 15 residues. Germline lookup yields CDR1 SGHTA and CDR2 FQGTGA. The CDR3 protein is CASSEGLAGYNEQFF. The CDR3 DNA reads as TGTGCCAGCAGCGAAGGACTAGCGGGGTACAATGAGCAGTTCTTC.

The count of this clone is one. The chain has TRBV9 and TRBJ2-7, with TRBD1 as a possible D gene (5 bases). The V gene lost 4 bases and the J gene lost 4 bases, with 12 bases spanning the gap. CDR3 length equals 13 residues. CDR1 SGDLS and CDR2 YYNGEE come from the germline V gene. The CDR3 loop is CASSPRGRYEQYF. Written as DNA, the CDR3 is TGTGCCAGCAGCCCTAGGGGAAGATACGAGCAGTACTTC.

This clone is termed medium-sized (0.01 to 0.1%). V usage is TRBV24-1 and J usage is TRBJ2-2; D is perhaps TRBD1 (6 bases). V was shortened by 5 bases and J by 3 bases, with 12 bases between the two germline ends. CDR1 and CDR2 from the germline V gene are KGHDR and SFDVKD. The CDR3 consists of 15 residues. The DNA for the CDR3 is TGTGCCACCAGTGCGGGACACGGAGACACCGGGGAGCTGTTTTTT. Its protein is CATSAGHGDTGELFF.

The V call is TRBV28, the J call TRBJ2-1, with 8 positions matching TRBD2. From germline, CDR1 is MDHEN and CDR2 SYDVKM. This CDR3 is built from 16 residues. The V and J ends lost 6 bases and 5 bases, in that order; junction bases with no gene match: 12. Here the CDR3 reads CASSLNRGRLDNEQFF. Here the CDR3 DNA reads TGTGCCAGCAGCCTTAACCGCGGGAGGTTAGACAATGAGCAGTTCTTC.

The V call is TRBV5-6, the J call TRBJ1-6, with 8 bases fitting TRBD1. The trim removed 4 bases at V and 8 bases at J, leaving 5 bases unmatched. In germline, CDR1 is SGHDT, CDR2 YYEEEE. The CDR3 covers 14 residues. CDR3 protein: CASSEDREYSPLHF. The CDR3 DNA is TGTGCCAGCAGCGAGGACAGGGAGTATTCACCCCTCCACTTT.

The rearrangement joins TRBV11-1 to TRBJ2-3; tentative D call: TRBD1 (5 bases). The V end was cut by 2 bases, the J end by 4 bases, with 10 bases between. Germline loops: CDR1 SGHAT, CDR2 FQDESV (reference sequence). The CDR3 covers 14 residues. This chain's CDR3 is CASSLQGISDTQYF. The CDR3 nucleotides are TGTGCCAGCAGCTTACAGGGAATTTCAGATACGCAGTATTTT. The full variable domain, rest sourced from reference TRBV11-1 and TRBJ2-3, is EAEVAQSPRYKITEKSQAVAFWCDPISGHATLYWYRQILGQGPELLVQFQDESVVDDSQLPKDRFSAERLKGVDSTLKIQPAELGDSAMYLCASSLQGISDTQYFGPGTRLTVL.

The rearrangement joins TRBV30 to TRBJ2-1; TRBD2 aligns across 11 bases. Per germline, CDR1 GTSNPN and CDR2 SVGIG (reference sequence). The length of the CDR3 is 14 residues. V was pared by 1 base and J by 6 bases, with 2 bases of the junction left unmatched. The CDR3 here is CAWSGTSGSNEQFF. Written as DNA, the CDR3 is TGTGCCTGGAGTGGAACTAGCGGGAGCAATGAGCAGTTCTTC.

The gene calls are TRBV3-1 (or the pseudogene TRBV3-2) and TRBJ2-5; 7 nucleotides line up with TRBD1. CDR3 length: 17 amino acids. After removal of 0 bases from V and 2 bases from J, the junction contained 9 bases not matched to a gene. Per the germline V gene, CDR1 is LGHDT and CDR2 is YNNKEL (reference sequence). This CDR3 is CASSQDGVDRSQETQYF. CDR3 DNA: TGTGCCAGCAGCCAAGATGGCGTGGACAGGAGTCAAGAGACCCAGTACTTC.